Below, 23 T cell receptor beta chains from the same sample are listed, as sequenced in a study of blood T cell repertoires in COVID-19. The table came from immunoSEQ multiplex PCR; TCRdb's copy has only in-frame clones and leaves some out. This table has 150,000 to 200,000 clones, roughly 82% appearing once. Input material: peripheral blood. These receptors originate from a woman aged 40-49 years with COVID-19, enrolled during active disease.

The V call is TRBV9, the J call TRBJ1-6, with TRBD1 matching 8 bases. This CDR3 spans 14 amino acids. After removal of 4 bases from V and 11 bases from J, the junction contained 8 bases not matched to a gene. CDR1 is SGDLS and CDR2 is YYNGEE in the germline V gene. The chain's CDR3 is CASSPGTGVPPLHF. CDR3 nucleotides: TGTGCCAGCAGCCCCGGGACAGGAGTACCACCCCTCCACTTT.

This rearrangement joins TRBV27 to TRBJ2-7, with D perhaps TRBD2 (5 bases). The germline V gene encodes CDR1 MNHEY and CDR2 SMNVEV (reference sequence). V dropped 10 bases and J dropped 3 bases, with 10 bases sitting between them. The CDR3 sequence is 11 residues long. The CDR3 DNA reads TGTGCCACCGGGGTTCACTACGAGCAGTACTTC. It specifies CATGVHYEQYF.

The chain is built from TRBV15 and TRBJ2-3; D gene ambiguous. Trimming removed 4 bases at V and 0 bases at J, with 8 bases between. This CDR3 region has 14 residues. The V gene's germline CDR1 is LNHNV and CDR2 YYDKDF (reference sequence). The CDR3 loop reads CATSKDSSTDTQYF. The CDR3, as DNA: TGTGCCACCAGCAAAGATTCTAGCACAGATACGCAGTATTTT.

The chain joins TRBV2 to TRBJ1-6; TRBD1 matches at 7 bases. The junction had 3 bases not matched to a gene; V was cut back by 4 bases and J by 3 bases. This CDR3 is 15 amino acids long. The V gene's germline CDR1 is SNHLY and CDR2 FYNNEI. The CDR3 nucleotides read TGTGCCAGCAGTGTGACAGGGAACTATAATTCACCCCTCCACTTT. As protein: CASSVTGNYNSPLHF.

CDR3 sequence (DNA): TGTGCCAGCAGTGCGCAGGGGGCCAAAGAGACCCAGTACTTC. Protein: CASSAQGAKETQYF. This chain joins TRBV27 and TRBJ2-5; 8 bases align to TRBD1. Trimming took 5 bases from V and 3 from J; bases not matched to a gene: 5. This CDR3 has 14 amino acids. Germline CDR1 is MNHEY and CDR2 is SMNVEV (reference sequence).

In its sample, this clone was seen once. The genes are TRBV11-3 and TRBJ2-7; no clear D gene. This CDR3 is built from 11 residues. Trimming left V 5 bases short and J 5 bases short, with 7 bases between. Germline V gene lookup returns CDR1 SGHNT and CDR2 YENEEA. CDR3: CASSLGDEQYF. The CDR3 DNA reads as TGTGCCAGCAGCCTCGGTGACGAGCAGTACTTC. Full variable domain (rest looked up from reference TRBV11-3 and TRBJ2-7): EAGVVQSPRYKIIEKKQPVAFWCNPISGHNTLYWYLQNLGQGPELLIRYENEEAVDDSQLPKDRFSAERLKGVDSTLKIQPAELGDSAVYLCASSLGDEQYFGPGTRLTVT.

The chain combines TRBV10-3 with TRBJ2-1; D perhaps matches TRBD2 (5 bases). Germline assignment: CDR1 ENHRY and CDR2 SYGVKD. V dropped 6 bases and J dropped 1 base, with 7 bases sitting between them. The length of the CDR3 is 13 residues. The CDR3 spells CAIRADSYNEQFF. DNA for the CDR3: TGTGCCATCAGAGCGGATTCCTACAATGAGCAGTTCTTC.

This clone was detected only a few times. The CDR3 sequence: CASSLLGSDYEQYF. The CDR3 nucleotides are TGCGCCAGCAGCCTCCTCGGAAGCGACTACGAGCAGTACTTC. This chain joins TRBV4-1 and TRBJ2-7; D remains unclear. The V end was cut by 4 bases, the J end by 3 bases, with 13 bases between. The CDR3 length is 14 residues. Germline assignment: CDR1 MGHRA and CDR2 YSYEKL.

V and J are TRBV7-2 and TRBJ2-7; 10 bases are shared with TRBD2. Germline-derived CDR1 and CDR2 are SGHTA and FQGNSA. The CDR3 totals 15 residues. With V trimmed by 1 base and J by 2 bases, 2 bases remained unmatched. CDR3 nucleotides: TGTGCCAGCAGCTTAGGGACTAGCGGAACCTACGAGCAGTACTTC. It encodes CASSLGTSGTYEQYF. Full variable domain (missing parts from reference TRBV7-2 and TRBJ2-7): GAGVSQSPSNKVTEKGKDVELRCDPISGHTALYWYRQSLGQGLEFLIYFQGNSAPDKSGLPSDRFSAERTGGSVSTLTIQRTQQEDSAVYLCASSLGTSGTYEQYFGPGTRLTVT.

The DNA for the CDR3 is TGTGCCAGCAGCTTAACGGGGACCCAGTACTTC. Protein: CASSLTGTQYF. The chain employs TRBV7-2 and TRBJ2-5; D remains ambiguous. Trimming cost V 2 bases and J 7 bases, with 5 bases left between them. From germline, CDR1 is SGHTA and CDR2 FQGNSA. This CDR3 has 11 residues.

V usage is TRBV6-5 and J usage is TRBJ2-1; TRBD1 matches 8 bases. Germline CDR1 reads MNHEY; CDR2 reads SVGAGI. The V and J ends lost 5 bases and 8 bases, in that order; junction bases with no gene match: 2. The CDR3 totals 12 residues. The CDR3 is CASSPRGHEQFF. DNA of the CDR3: TGTGCCAGCAGTCCCAGGGGGCATGAGCAGTTCTTC.

This clone appeared a few times. The gene calls are TRBV3-1 (or the pseudogene TRBV3-2) and TRBJ2-3, with TRBD2 as a possible D gene (5 bases). This CDR3 comprises 15 residues. Deletions cut 1 base from V and 7 bases from J, with 15 bases between. The V gene's germline CDR1 is LGHDT and CDR2 YNNKEL (reference sequence). Here the CDR3 reads CASSQVVDPGNTQYF. The CDR3 DNA follows: TGTGCCAGCAGCCAAGTGGTGGATCCGGGAAATACGCAGTATTTT.

This rearrangement joins TRBV7-8 to TRBJ2-7; 10 positions agree with TRBD1. The V segment lost 1 base and the J segment 2 bases; nucleotides outside the gene matches: 5. The CDR3 runs to 16 residues. Germline-derived CDR1 and CDR2 are SGHVS and FQNEAQ. The CDR3: CASSLGDRGNTYEQYV. The CDR3 bases are TGTGCCAGCAGCTTAGGGGACAGGGGAAATACCTACGAGCAGTACGTC.

V is TRBV6-1 and J is TRBJ1-1, with D possibly being TRBD1 (5 bases). Germline V gene data show CDR1 as MNHNS and CDR2 as SASEGT. The CDR3 length is 14 residues. The germline V and J ends were trimmed by 1 base and 4 bases, with 10 bases remaining between them. In DNA, the CDR3 is TGTGCCAGCAGTGAAGTGGCAGGGCGCACTGAAGCTTTCTTT. Protein: CASSEVAGRTEAFF.

In its sample, this clone was seen a few times. Other DNA sequences in the same sample also yield this CDR3. V and J are TRBV25-1 and TRBJ1-2; TRBD1 is a possible D gene (6 bases). Germline CDR1 MGHDK, CDR2 SYGVNS. The V end lost 6 bases, the J end lost 3 bases, and 8 bases lay between the germline ends. This CDR3 is 12 amino acids long. In DNA form, the CDR3 reads TGTGCCAGCAGAGGGGGAGACTATGGCTACACCTTC. Translating it yields CASRGGDYGYTF.

This chain uses TRBV18 with TRBJ1-1, with D possibly being TRBD1 (6 bases). V dropped 2 bases and J dropped 10 bases, with 20 bases sitting between them. The germline V gene has CDR1 KGHSH and CDR2 LQKENI. The CDR3 sequence is 15 residues long. The CDR3 loop is CASSPTKVDSFGAFF. The CDR3 DNA reads as TGTGCCAGCTCACCAACTAAGGTGGACAGTTTTGGAGCTTTCTTT.

In its sample, this clone was seen a few times. This chain joins TRBV4-2 and TRBJ1-2; 10 bases line up with TRBD1. The germline gives CDR1 LGHNA, CDR2 YNFKEQ. Trimming removed 1 base from V and 1 base from J; junction bases left unmatched: 3. There are 16 residues in the CDR3. The DNA of the CDR3 is TGTGCCAGCAGCCAAGGTGGGACAGGGGTTAACTATGGCTACACCTTC. Translated: CASSQGGTGVNYGYTF.

This clone counts as medium-sized. V usage is TRBV6-2 or TRBV6-3 and J usage is TRBJ1-6, with 10 bases matching TRBD1. The CDR3 contains 14 residues. The V segment lost 2 bases and the J segment 9 bases; nucleotides outside the gene matches: 1. Per the germline V gene, CDR1 is MNHEY and CDR2 is SVGEGT. The chain's CDR3 is CASSYDRGPSPLHF. As DNA, the CDR3 is TGTGCCAGCAGTTACGACAGGGGGCCTTCACCCCTCCACTTT.

The chain couples TRBV18 to TRBJ1-1; 9 nucleotides agree with TRBD1. The length of the CDR3 is 14 residues. Germline V lookup: CDR1 KGHSH, CDR2 LQKENI. The J segment lost 10 bases and the V segment lost 1 base, leaving 7 bases of the junction unmatched. CDR3 amino acids: CASSPLGRQGGAFF. The CDR3 DNA reads TGTGCCAGCTCACCACTAGGAAGACAGGGGGGAGCTTTCTTT.

The chain recombines TRBV11-1 with TRBJ2-7, with unresolved D. The length of the CDR3 is 14 residues. The ends were cut back, 0 bases at V and 5 bases at J, with 11 bases in the middle. Looked up from germline, CDR1 is SGHAT and CDR2 is FQDESV (reference sequence). DNA of the CDR3: TGTGCCAGCAGCTTAGCGACCATCCGGGACGAGCAGTACTTC. This translates into CASSLATIRDEQYF.

J is TRBJ2-7 and V is TRBV13; D is perhaps TRBD1 (5 bases). V was clipped by 5 bases and J by 5 bases, with 16 bases between them. The CDR3 runs 14 residues. Germline V gives CDR1 PRHDT, CDR2 FYEKMQ (reference sequence). For the CDR3, the DNA is TGTGCCAGCAGCCTACGCGGCGGCAGGGACGAGCAGTACGTC. This sequence encodes CASSLRGGRDEQYV.

This clone occurred a few times. The J gene is TRBJ1-2, the V gene TRBV7-8; D may be TRBD1 (5 bases). V lost 4 bases and J 4 bases, leaving 13 bases between the germline ends. The V gene's germline CDR1 is SGHVS and CDR2 FQNEAQ. There are 14 residues in the CDR3. The CDR3 nucleotides are TGTGCCAGCAGCTGGGACTCCGGGGCCTATGGCTACACCTTC. Encoded protein: CASSWDSGAYGYTF.

The chain has TRBV2 and TRBJ2-1; 10 bases match TRBD2. Looked up from germline, CDR1 is SNHLY and CDR2 is FYNNEI. There are 15 residues in the CDR3. J gave up 4 bases and V 5 bases, and 5 bases lay outside the gene matches. The CDR3 protein is CASSRTSGDYNEQFF. CDR3 sequence (DNA): TGTGCCAGCAGTCGAACTAGCGGGGATTACAATGAGCAGTTCTTC.